One and the same sample provided the 13 T cell receptor beta chains below, sequenced in a study of T cells after yellow fever vaccination. TCRdb reanalysed the 5' RACE reads using MiXCR and keeps one entry per CDR3 protein. This sample carries 25,000 to 30,000 distinct CDR3 sequences, 6.3% of them seen once, and the ten largest clones take around 25%. The input for sequencing was PBMCs, either bulk or a sorted T-cell subset (CD4+, CD8+, memory, or dextramer-sorted; not recorded which), taken on the day of the yellow fever booster vaccination. The receptors originated from a young man who received the YFV17D yellow fever vaccine.

This clonotype was recorded many times. The genes are TRBV30 and TRBJ1-5, with 11 bases matching TRBD1. The CDR3 is 15 amino acids. Germline V gene sequence: CDR1 GTSNPN, CDR2 SVGIG (reference sequence). V shed 6 bases, J shed 6 bases, and the junction held 10 bases outside the gene matches. The CDR3 coding sequence is TGTGCCTGTCCGGTAGGACAGGGGGCGGTTCAGCCCCAGCATTTT. Amino acids: CACPVGQGAVQPQHF.

Comments on this clonotype: This clone may be a read error of a much larger clone one base away. The CDR3: CASCAGGNSPLHF. CDR3 sequence (DNA): TGTGCCAGCTGTGCAGGGGGGAATTCACCCCTCCACTTT. The chain links TRBV28 to TRBJ1-6; TRBD1 aligns across 7 bases. Per germline, CDR1 MDHEN and CDR2 SYDVKM. The length of the CDR3 is 13 residues. J was trimmed by 7 bases and V by 8 bases; bases with no gene match: 5.

This clonotype was found many times. The chain is built from TRBV20-1 and TRBJ2-3; unclear D gene. Between the trimmed V and J ends, which lost 0 bases and 3 bases, there was a span of 7 bases. This CDR3 is built from 13 residues. Germline V gene lookup returns CDR1 DFQATT and CDR2 SNEGSKA (reference sequence). This chain's CDR3 is CSARDVSTDTQYF. The CDR3 bases are TGCAGTGCTAGAGATGTCAGTACAGATACGCAGTATTTT.

This clonotype showed up just a few times. The chain employs TRBV6-2 or TRBV6-3 and TRBJ2-7; 9 bases fit TRBD2. Germline V gives CDR1 MNHEY, CDR2 SVGEGT. The CDR3 consists of 15 residues. V lost 6 bases, J lost 0 bases, and 6 bases stayed unmatched. In DNA form, the CDR3 reads TGTGCCAGCAGCACGACTAGCGGATCCTCCTACGAGCAGTACTTC. Encoded protein: CASSTTSGSSYEQYF.

This clonotype was observed at least ten times. This chain joins TRBV12-5 and TRBJ2-7, with a weak D call TRBD2 (5 bases). CDR1 is LGHNT, CDR2 FRNRAP, per germline. With 2 bases removed from V and 4 bases from J, the gap between germline ends came to 15 bases. This CDR3 has 15 residues. CDR3 nucleotides: TGTGCTAGTGGTTTGCGGATGGGGAGACTATACGAGCAGTACTTC. Translating gives CASGLRMGRLYEQYF.

V gene TRBV20-1 combines with J gene TRBJ1-5; D remains unclear. CDR1 is DFQATT and CDR2 is SNEGSKA in the germline V gene (reference sequence). The CDR3 runs 12 residues. V was clipped by 3 bases and J by 6 bases, with 9 bases between them. CDR3 bases: TGCAGTGCTAGTTCACAAATTCAGCCCCAGCATTTT. It yields the protein CSASSQIQPQHF.

This clonotype was counted many times. The chain combines TRBV3-1 with TRBJ2-1, with D hard to call. V was cut by 4 bases and J by 4 bases, with 20 bases left in between. Germline V CDR1 and CDR2: LGHDT, YNNKEL (reference sequence). The CDR3 is 17 amino acids. The CDR3 is CASSPQMLGLGYNEQFF. The CDR3 DNA is TGTGCCAGCAGCCCTCAGATGTTGGGTCTCGGATACAATGAGCAGTTCTTC.

The table lists this clonotype with many counts. This chain links TRBV6-2 or TRBV6-3 with TRBJ2-7; 8 bases are a match to TRBD2. Germline V gene sequence: CDR1 MNHEY, CDR2 SVGEGT. V lost 6 bases, J lost 2 bases, and 18 bases stayed unmatched. The CDR3 loop spans 18 amino acids. The CDR3 sequence is CASRTPSRLAGSTYEQYF. DNA for the CDR3: TGTGCCAGCAGGACTCCTTCCAGATTAGCGGGAAGTACCTACGAGCAGTACTTC.

The table lists this clonotype with many counts. Here the CDR3 DNA reads TGCGCCAGCAGCTCAGGGGGCGCGAATGAAAAACTGTTTTTT. Amino acid sequence: CASSSGGANEKLFF. The chain employs TRBV5-1 and TRBJ1-4; 8 nucleotides line up with TRBD1. The V gene end was trimmed by 3 bases and the J gene end by 5 bases; junction bases not matched to a gene: 3. Germline V CDR1 and CDR2: SGHRS, YFSETQ. The CDR3 sequence is 14 residues long.

The chain has TRBV12-3 or TRBV12-4 and TRBJ2-7, with a weak D call TRBD2 (5 bases). Trimming removed 3 bases from V and 7 bases from J, with 16 bases in between. This CDR3 contains 14 residues. CDR3 loop: CASSLRERVGEQYF. The CDR3 DNA is TGTGCCAGCAGTTTGAGGGAGAGGGTGGGAGAGCAGTACTTC.

This clonotype appeared many times. V gene TRBV20-1 combines with J gene TRBJ1-1; D ambiguous. CDR3 length equals 11 residues. V was pared by 2 bases and J by 3 bases, with 4 bases between. Germline V gives CDR1 DFQATT, CDR2 SNEGSKA (reference sequence). The CDR3 here is CSARYDTEAFF. The CDR3 DNA sequence: TGCAGTGCTAGATATGACACTGAAGCTTTCTTT.

As to this clonotype: This may arise from a read error, as a much more abundant clone is one base away. The chain joins TRBV18 to TRBJ2-7; D gene unclear. CDR3 size: 13 residues. Germline V gene lookup returns CDR1 KGHSH and CDR2 LQKENI. The DNA for the CDR3 is TGTCCCAGCTCAACGTCAGGTTTCAACGAGCAGTACTTC. This gives the protein CPSSTSGFNEQYF.

In this sample, this clonotype turned up many times. The CDR3 region has the DNA TGTGCCAGCGGGGACAGACCAGGTTCCTACGAGCAGTACTTC. It codes for CASGDRPGSYEQYF. This chain joins TRBV21-1 and TRBJ2-7; the table's D call TRBD1 went unverified against the DNA. TRBV21-1 is an annotated pseudogene. This CDR3 is built from 14 residues.